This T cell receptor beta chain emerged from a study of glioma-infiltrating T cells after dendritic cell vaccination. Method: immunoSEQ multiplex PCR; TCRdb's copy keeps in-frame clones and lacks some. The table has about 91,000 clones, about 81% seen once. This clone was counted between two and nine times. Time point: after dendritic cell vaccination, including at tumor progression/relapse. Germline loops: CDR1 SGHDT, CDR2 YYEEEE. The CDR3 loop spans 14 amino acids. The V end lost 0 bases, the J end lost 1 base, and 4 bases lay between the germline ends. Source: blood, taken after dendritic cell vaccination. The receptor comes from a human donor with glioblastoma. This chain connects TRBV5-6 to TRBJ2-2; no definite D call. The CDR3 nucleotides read TGTGCCAGCAGCTTGGGGCAGAACACCGGGGAGCTGTTTTTT. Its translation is CASSLGQNTGELFF. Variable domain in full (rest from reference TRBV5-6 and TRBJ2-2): DAGVTQSPTHLIKTRGQQVTLRCSPKSGHDTVSWYQQALGQGPQFIFQYYEEEERQRGNFPDRFSGHQFPNYSSELNVNALLLGDSALYLCASSLGQNTGELFFGEGSRLTVL.